Each of the 4 T cell receptor beta chains below was sequenced from the same sample in a study of blood T cell repertoires in COVID-19. Measured with immunoSEQ multiplex PCR; TCRdb has only the in-frame clones, and not every one. Of 200,000 to 250,000 clones in the sample, roughly 90% were seen once. The specimen was peripheral blood. Receptor source: a man in his sixties who had recovered from COVID-19.

This chain connects TRBV10-1 to TRBJ2-5; D possibly corresponds to TRBD2 (6 bases). The V gene's germline CDR1 is WNHNN and CDR2 SYGVQD (reference sequence). The CDR3 has 15 residues. Trimming removed 0 bases at V and 5 bases at J, with 13 bases between. As DNA, the CDR3 is TGCGCCAGCAGTGAGTCAGCCGGGGGATGGGAGACCCAGTACTTC. The encoded protein is CASSESAGGWETQYF.

CDR3 amino acids: CASREQGANTEAFF. The CDR3 DNA reads TGTGCCAGCAGGGAACAGGGGGCCAACACTGAAGCTTTCTTT. The chain links TRBV7-9 to TRBJ1-1; 9 positions agree with TRBD1. The CDR3 runs to 14 residues. Germline V gives CDR1 SEHNR, CDR2 FQNEAQ (reference sequence). The trim removed 6 bases at V and 2 bases at J, leaving 4 bases unmatched.

This clone has only one observation. The CDR3 protein is CASTPHRGEWPYGYTF. The CDR3 DNA reads as TGTGCCAGCACCCCTCATCGGGGTGAGTGGCCCTATGGCTACACCTTC. V usage is TRBV6-2 or TRBV6-3 and J usage is TRBJ1-2; no definite D call. V was shortened by 7 bases and J by 4 bases, with 22 bases between the two germline ends. The CDR3 runs 16 residues. CDR1 is MNHEY and CDR2 is SVGEGT in the germline V gene.

The chain combines TRBV6-2 or TRBV6-3 with TRBJ2-7, with D unresolved. The CDR3 length is 12 residues. The V end lost 8 bases, the J end lost 2 bases, and 10 bases lay between the germline ends. Germline CDR1 reads MNHEY; CDR2 reads SVGEGT. CDR3 amino acids: CASRRKTYEQYF. The CDR3 DNA reads as TGTGCCAGCCGCCGTAAAACCTACGAGCAGTACTTC.